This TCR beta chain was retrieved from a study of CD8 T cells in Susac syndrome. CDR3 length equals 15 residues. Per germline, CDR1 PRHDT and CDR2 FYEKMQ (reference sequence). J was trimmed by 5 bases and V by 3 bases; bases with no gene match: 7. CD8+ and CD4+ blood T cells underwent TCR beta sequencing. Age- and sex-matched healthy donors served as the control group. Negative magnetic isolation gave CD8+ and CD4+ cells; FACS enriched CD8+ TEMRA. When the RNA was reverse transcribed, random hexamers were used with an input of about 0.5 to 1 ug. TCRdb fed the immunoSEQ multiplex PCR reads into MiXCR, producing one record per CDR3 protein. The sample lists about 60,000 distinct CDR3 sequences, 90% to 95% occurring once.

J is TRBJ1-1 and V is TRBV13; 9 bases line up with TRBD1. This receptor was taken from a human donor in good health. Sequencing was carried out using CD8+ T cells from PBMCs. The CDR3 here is CASSFLGQGITEAFF. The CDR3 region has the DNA TGTGCCAGCAGCTTTTTGGGACAGGGAATAACTGAAGCTTTCTTT.